The T cell receptor (beta chain) under discussion was sequenced for a study of cytomegalovirus exposure and HLA in healthy donors. Study results and caveats: A later analysis associated 15,000 or so TCR beta sequences with HLA alleles at a 0.05 false discovery rate. A later analysis showed that HLA-associated TCR beta chains had undergone more clonal expansion than equally common others. Some highly shared sequence variants likely arose as a pipeline artifact. In vitro checks showed that three CMV-associated chains really do target CMV antigens.

With 60 Vbeta and 13 Jbeta primers, the PCR was carried out. Sequencing used immunoSEQ multiplex PCR; TCRdb keeps in-frame clones, though not all of them. The sample lists more than 100,000 clones, roughly three quarters occurring once. In its sample, this clone was seen a few times. What it recognizes is unknown. Germline CDR1 and CDR2: GTSNPN and SVGIG (reference sequence). CDR3 length: 14 amino acids. V dropped 2 bases and J dropped 0 bases, with 10 bases sitting between them. The TCR originated in a young woman in good health and CMV-seronegative. The gene calls are TRBV30 and TRBJ1-1; no firm D call. The sequencing sample was made of PBMCs. In DNA form, the CDR3 reads TGTGCCTGGAGTAGCGGTGTTATGAACACTGAAGCTTTCTTT. Protein sequence: CAWSSGVMNTEAFF.